Below, one TCR beta chain is given with its context. These data come from a study of blood T cell repertoires in COVID-19. Overall study: Material from acute and convalescent COVID-19 was sourced from the United States, Italy and Spain.

Germline assignment: CDR1 LNHDA and CDR2 SQIVND (reference sequence). This CDR3 is built from 19 residues. Deletions cut 5 bases from V and 0 bases from J, with 23 bases between. Authors' methods: Amplification from reference gene primers served as the basis for estimated nucleated cell counts. Produced via immunoSEQ multiplex PCR; TCRdb's table is partial and in-frame only. That table supplies the V and J calls and clone size; D and trimming were determined from the DNA. The sample consists of a few hundred thousand clones, about 92% of them appearing once. Participants reported their clinical history, and cohort assignment relied on those reports. Two consecutive negative NP/OP PCR tests, clearance, or resolved symptoms defined Cohort 3 recovery.

The receptor was isolated from a man aged 18 to 29 who had recovered from COVID-19. This rearrangement joins TRBV19 to TRBJ1-5; D unresolved. The sequenced material came from PBMCs or T cells enriched from blood (not recorded which). The CDR3 spells CASSLRYRVDPYSNQPQHF. DNA for the CDR3: TGTGCCAGTAGTTTGAGATACCGGGTAGACCCTTATAGCAATCAGCCCCAGCATTTT.